This T cell receptor (beta chain) was recorded in a study of shared clonotypes between healthy human individuals. At the level of the study: Donors were a couple of women and a few men aged 18 to 49.

Findings of the study overall: Owing to a small donor count, the genetic and exposure-history diversity represented was limited. The naive CD4 repertoires of several donors were compared, and about 5% of clonotypes were shared.

V gave up 4 bases and J gave up 5 bases, with 26 bases separating them. Germline CDR1 is SEHNR and CDR2 is FQNEAQ (reference sequence). This CDR3 region has 18 residues. The authors' processing: ImmunoSEQ only sent back junction sequences with no quality scores, so filtering was done differently. Repertoires were generated with immunoSEQ multiplex PCR, while TCRdb's copy carries only in-frame clones and drops some. V, J and clone size reflect that table, while D and trimming were determined from the DNA. Of about 820,000 clones detected, almost 95% appear once; the ten largest clones hold about 24%. To note about this clone: What it binds is not known.

Naive CD8 populations comprised CD45RO-negative cells positively selected for CCR7, excluding terminally differentiated effector memory CD45RA+ cells. The sequenced sample consisted of naive CD8+ T cells sorted from blood. This chain connects TRBV7-9 to TRBJ1-1, with a weak D call TRBD1 (5 bases). This receptor was taken from a young man in good health. The CDR3 loop is CASSSSDKQAPGDTEAFF. Here the CDR3 DNA reads TGTGCCAGCAGCTCCTCCGATAAACAGGCCCCGGGAGATACTGAAGCTTTCTTT.